The next 20 T cell receptor beta chains were all read from a single sample in a study of CD8 T cells in ankylosing spondylitis. MiXCR was run by TCRdb on the 5' RACE reads, yielding one entry per CDR3 protein. The repertoire holds fewer than 650,000 distinct CDR3 sequences, roughly 12% seen once, with 6.8% in the top ten. Their specific antigens are unknown. General observations from the study: A TCR beta motif of 8 or 9 highly homologous variants appeared characteristic of ankylosing spondylitis blood.

Sequenced: blood, either unsorted or a sorted T cell fraction (not recorded which). These receptors originate from a male donor with ankylosing spondylitis.

The rearrangement links TRBV20-1 to TRBJ2-7; TRBD2 matches at 8 bases. The trim removed 0 bases at V and 7 bases at J, leaving 8 bases unmatched. The CDR3 is made up of 14 amino acids. Per germline, CDR1 DFQATT and CDR2 SNEGSKA (reference sequence). The CDR3 loop reads CSARDGREAYEQYF. The CDR3 nucleotides are TGCAGTGCTAGAGATGGGCGGGAGGCTTATGAGCAGTACTTC.

This clonotype was recorded a few times. The genes are TRBV12-3 or TRBV12-4 and TRBJ2-3; unclear D gene. This CDR3 is 13 amino acids long. Trimming cost V 6 bases and J 6 bases, with 13 bases left between them. CDR3 amino acids: CASSPPSIDTQYF. The CDR3 DNA is TGTGCCAGCAGCCCTCCGTCCATCGATACGCAGTATTTT.

This rearrangement joins TRBV20-1 to TRBJ1-4; 12 bases are shared with TRBD1. In germline, CDR1 is DFQATT, CDR2 SNEGSKA (reference sequence). The CDR3 is made up of 15 amino acids. Trimming cost V 0 bases and J 8 bases; bases outside gene matches: 4. The CDR3 nucleotides are TGCAGTGCTAGAGATGGGACAGGGGGCTTGGAAAAACTGTTTTTT. Residues: CSARDGTGGLEKLFF.

The J gene is TRBJ1-2, the V gene TRBV15, with TRBD1 identical over 12 bases. This CDR3 is built from 14 residues. V lost 7 bases and J lost 7; bases outside the gene matches: 7. Germline V lookup: CDR1 LNHNV, CDR2 YYDKDF (reference sequence). The CDR3: CATNEGQGAFGYTF. CDR3 sequence (DNA): TGTGCCACCAACGAGGGACAGGGGGCGTTTGGCTACACCTTC.

This clonotype was counted only a few times. V and J are TRBV20-1 and TRBJ1-3; weak D call: TRBD1 (6 bases). The CDR3 consists of 14 residues. V was trimmed by 3 bases and J by 3 bases, leaving 12 bases between them. Germline lookup yields CDR1 DFQATT and CDR2 SNEGSKA (reference sequence). The CDR3 DNA follows: TGCAGTGCTAGGCGGACAGACCTTGGAAACACCATATATTTT. Residues: CSARRTDLGNTIYF.

The chain employs TRBV7-9 and TRBJ2-1, with 11 bases matching TRBD2. J was trimmed by 11 bases and V by 3 bases; bases with no gene match: 12. The length of the CDR3 is 16 residues. Germline lookup yields CDR1 SEHNR and CDR2 FQNEAQ (reference sequence). The CDR3 reads CASSFSETSGSLQQFF. In DNA, the CDR3 is TGTGCCAGCAGCTTTAGTGAAACTAGCGGGAGCCTTCAGCAGTTCTTC. Filled out from reference TRBV7-9 and TRBJ2-1, the complete variable domain reads DTGVSQNPRHKITKRGQNVTFRCDPISEHNRLYWYRQTLGQGPEFLTYFQNEAQLEKSRLLSDRFSAERPKGSFSTLEIQRTEQGDSAMYLCASSFSETSGSLQQFFGPGTRLTVL.

This chain links TRBV20-1 with TRBJ2-3; D possibly matches TRBD1 or TRBD2 (5 bases each). Trimming shortened V by 7 bases and J by 4 bases, and 21 bases separated the two germline ends. The CDR3 covers 15 residues. Germline V gives CDR1 DFQATT, CDR2 SNEGSKA (reference sequence). CDR3 region: CSVLVWGRGADTQYF. Here the CDR3 DNA reads TGCAGTGTATTAGTGTGGGGGAGAGGGGCAGATACGCAGTATTTT.

The table lists this clonotype with a few counts. V usage is TRBV5-1 and J usage is TRBJ2-1, with TRBD1 matching over 8 bases. The CDR3 runs to 16 residues. Germline CDR1 reads SGHRS; CDR2 reads YFSETQ. V was clipped by 4 bases and J by 7 bases; unmatched bases: 13. The CDR3 sequence: CASSPRAGQAGNEQFF. In nucleotides, the CDR3 is TGCGCCAGCAGCCCCCGGGCGGGACAGGCAGGTAATGAGCAGTTCTTC.

The chain combines TRBV11-1 with TRBJ2-1; tentative D call: TRBD2 (5 bases). V lost 1 base, J lost 9 bases, and 16 bases lay in between. Germline V gives CDR1 SGHAT, CDR2 FQDESV (reference sequence). The CDR3 is 15 amino acids. Here the CDR3 DNA reads TGTGCCAGCAGCTTAGGGGGAAAGCGGCCTGCTGAGCAGTTCTTC. As protein: CASSLGGKRPAEQFF.

The V and J genes are TRBV12-3 or TRBV12-4 and TRBJ2-5; no definite D call. This CDR3 has 16 amino acids. The V and J ends lost 3 bases and 4 bases respectively, with 18 bases between them. The CDR3 is CASSFSRRRSGETQYF. CDR3 DNA sequence: TGTGCCAGCAGTTTTTCCCGGCGCCGAAGTGGAGAGACCCAGTACTTC.

This clonotype was observed many times. The chain has TRBV12-3 or TRBV12-4 and TRBJ2-1, with 7 bases fitting TRBD1. V was pared by 3 bases and J by 6 bases, with 5 bases of the junction left unmatched. The CDR3 has 14 residues. The chain's CDR3 is CASSLVDRTNEQFF. DNA for the CDR3: TGTGCCAGCAGTTTGGTGGACAGGACCAATGAGCAGTTCTTC.

The sample holds a few counts of this clonotype. The gene calls are TRBV29-1 and TRBJ2-7; D is tentatively TRBD1 or TRBD2 (5 bases each). The CDR3 runs to 15 residues. Germline loops: CDR1 SQVTM, CDR2 ANQGSEA. The V end lost 8 bases, the J end lost 0 bases, and 20 bases lay between the germline ends. For the CDR3, the DNA is TGCAGCTTTTCCGGGGCGACAGCCAACTCCTACGAGCAGTACTTC. Its protein product is CSFSGATANSYEQYF.

The V and J genes are TRBV20-1 and TRBJ2-1; D gene uncertain. In germline, CDR1 is DFQATT, CDR2 SNEGSKA (reference sequence). The CDR3 spans 11 residues. With 5 bases removed from V and 7 bases from J, the gap between germline ends came to 9 bases. This CDR3 is CSAPTVNEQFF. For the CDR3, the DNA is TGCAGTGCTCCGACTGTAAATGAGCAGTTCTTC.

This clonotype was observed many times. The genes are TRBV7-2 and TRBJ2-5; 10 bases align to TRBD1. Germline V gene sequence: CDR1 SGHTA, CDR2 FQGNSA. This CDR3 is 15 amino acids long. V dropped 6 bases and J dropped 1; count of bases not matched to a gene: 5. In nucleotides, the CDR3 is TGTGCCAGCAGAAGGGACAGGGGCGTCCAAGAGACCCAGTACTTC. It is translated as CASRRDRGVQETQYF.

The rearrangement links TRBV12-3 or TRBV12-4 to TRBJ2-5; 9 positions agree with TRBD1. The CDR3 is made up of 15 amino acids. With 6 bases clipped from V and 5 bases from J, the junction kept 10 bases outside the gene matches. The CDR3 nucleotides read TGTGCCAGCAGACACAACAGGGGGCGCGGGGAGACCCAGTACTTC. Translating gives CASRHNRGRGETQYF.

This clonotype was recorded many times. V usage is TRBV12-3 or TRBV12-4 and J usage is TRBJ2-1; 10 bases agree with TRBD2. CDR3 length: 13 amino acids. Trimming cost V 7 bases and J 6 bases; bases outside gene matches: 3. The CDR3 here is CASTRTSGNEQFF. The CDR3 nucleotides are TGTGCCAGCACCAGGACTAGCGGCAATGAGCAGTTCTTC.

The chain joins TRBV30 to TRBJ1-1; D is unclear. CDR3 size: 12 residues. CDR1 is GTSNPN, CDR2 SVGIG, per germline (reference sequence). V was trimmed by 1 base and J by 0 bases, leaving 3 bases between them. CDR3 region: CAWSALNTEAFF. The CDR3 DNA reads as TGTGCCTGGAGTGCCCTGAACACTGAAGCTTTCTTT.

To note about this clonotype: The junction departs from the called germline gene at one end, perhaps through a read error. CDR3 in amino acids: CASSLAEYDRALRVF. CDR3 bases: TGTGCCAGCAGCTTAGCGGAATACGACAGGGCCCTTCGGGTCTTC. This chain joins TRBV7-8 and TRBJ2-1; 7 bases are a match to TRBD1. The germline CDR1 and CDR2 sequences are SGHVS and FQNEAQ. The CDR3 spans 15 residues.

The rearrangement uses TRBV20-1 and TRBJ2-7; 7 bases are a match to TRBD1. Looked up from germline, CDR1 is DFQATT and CDR2 is SNEGSKA (reference sequence). The trim removed 0 bases at V and 3 bases at J, leaving 8 bases unmatched. The CDR3 length is 15 residues. DNA of the CDR3: TGCAGTGCTAGAGATTCGCGACAGGGTGACTACGAGCAGTACGTC. It specifies CSARDSRQGDYEQYV.

The chain links TRBV7-2 to TRBJ2-3; TRBD2 aligns across 7 bases. Losses at the gene ends were 5 bases for V and 6 bases for J; bases not matched to a gene: 5. This CDR3 spans 13 amino acids. Germline-derived CDR1 and CDR2 are SGHTA and FQGNSA. As DNA, the CDR3 is TGTGCCAGCAGCACAAAAGCGGGGGATACGCAGTATTTT. It yields the protein CASSTKAGDTQYF. The whole variable domain, filled in from reference TRBV7-2 and TRBJ2-3, reads GAGVSQSPSNKVTEKGKDVELRCDPISGHTALYWYRQSLGQGLEFLIYFQGNSAPDKSGLPSDRFSAERTGGSVSTLTIQRTQQEDSAVYLCASSTKAGDTQYFGPGTRLTVL.